The T cell receptor beta chain under discussion was sequenced for a study of T-cell memory formation after mild COVID-19. V dropped 2 bases and J dropped 3 bases, with 16 bases sitting between them. Germline CDR1 KGHDR, CDR2 SFDVKD. This CDR3 has 16 amino acids. As for this clonotype: No antigen is known for it.

From 5'RACE with constant-segment primers came TCR alpha and TCR beta cDNA libraries that carried sample barcodes and UMIs. TCRdb re-analysed the 5' RACE reads in MiXCR, keeping a single row per CDR3 protein. In the table there are hundreds of thousands of distinct CDR3 sequences, about 20% of which are singletons. Study-level points and caveats: Cross-reactive memory apparently joined, as some responding clones appeared in pre-infection memory. Shrinking CD4+ clones were chiefly CM and EM; CD8+ ones were chiefly EMRA. Clones that contracted from day 15 to 85 had balanced CD4/CD8; later expanders were CD4+ biased.

The gene calls are TRBV24-1 and TRBJ2-7; tentative D call: TRBD2 (5 bases). The TCR originated in an adult woman who had mild COVID-19 (a few samples of this study predate the infection). Cell type and time point are not known. The sample comprised PBMCs or a T cell subset sorted from them (not recorded which). The DNA of the CDR3 is TGTGCCACCAGTGATTCGAACCGAGGGCCTATCTACGAGCAGTACTTC. Encoded protein: CATSDSNRGPIYEQYF.